Presented here are 10 T cell receptor beta chains from one specimen sequenced in a study of patients and donors after allogeneic stem cell transplantation. TCRdb reprocessed the RT-PCR reads via MiXCR and lists one record per CDR3 protein. The table has approximately 200,000 distinct CDR3 sequences, 41% seen once. Sequencing was performed on blood, either unsorted or a sorted T cell fraction (not recorded which). All receptors come from a human donor who was either an allogeneic HSCT recipient or a stem cell or donor lymphocyte infusion donor (not recorded which). It is not recorded whose cells these are; they may come from a transplant donor.

The chain has TRBV21-1 and TRBJ2-5. TRBV21-1 is termed a pseudogene. The CDR3 extends over 9 amino acids. CDR3 loop: CARGETQYF. DNA of the CDR3: TGTGCCAGGGGGGAGACCCAGTACTTC.

This CDR3 is CASSFSWGGFEAFF. CDR3 in DNA: TGTGCCAGCAGTTTCTCTTGGGGGGGCTTTGAAGCTTTCTTT. V usage is TRBV12-3 or TRBV12-4 and J usage is TRBJ1-1; possibly TRBD1 for D (6 bases). Trimming stripped 3 bases from V and 7 bases from J, with 15 bases between. The CDR3 covers 14 residues.

The chain links TRBV7-9 to TRBJ1-4; the D gene is possibly TRBD1 (6 bases). Germline V CDR1 and CDR2: SEHNR, FQNEAQ (reference sequence). The CDR3 extends over 16 amino acids. V lost 1 base and J lost 3, with 12 bases in between. The CDR3 nucleotides read TGTGCCAGCAGCTTAGGCGGGACACGGTCTAATGAAAAACTGTTTTTT. Translation: CASSLGGTRSNEKLFF.

The chain combines TRBV4-3 with TRBJ1-2, with 10 bases identical to TRBD1. The CDR3 extends over 16 amino acids. CDR1 is LGHNA and CDR2 is YSLEER in the germline V gene. V dropped 0 bases and J dropped 2; count of bases not matched to a gene: 3. The CDR3 region is CASSQEGQGKNYGYTF. CDR3 nucleotide sequence: TGCGCCAGCAGCCAAGAGGGACAGGGGAAGAACTATGGCTACACCTTC.

This clonotype was recorded a few times. This chain joins TRBV7-9 and TRBJ1-5; D possibly corresponds to TRBD1 (6 bases). The CDR3 consists of 18 residues. The germline V and J ends were trimmed by 7 bases and 0 bases, with 22 bases remaining between them. CDR1 is SEHNR, CDR2 FQNEAQ, per germline (reference sequence). CDR3 protein: CASTHEPEDSNSNQPQHF. CDR3 DNA sequence: TGTGCCAGCACCCATGAACCTGAGGACAGCAATAGCAATCAGCCCCAGCATTTT.

The J gene is TRBJ1-3, the V gene TRBV27, with 8 bases lining up with TRBD1. Germline V CDR1 and CDR2: MNHEY, SMNVEV (reference sequence). Germline trimming cut 0 bases from V and 2 bases from J; bases unmatched to any gene: 0. The CDR3 has 15 amino acids. Here the CDR3 DNA reads TGTGCCAGCAGTTTATCGGACAGGGCTGGAAACACCATATATTTT. Translated: CASSLSDRAGNTIYF.

This clonotype showed up just a few times. The chain employs TRBV7-6 and TRBJ1-1; D not resolved. Germline V lookup: CDR1 SGHVS, CDR2 FNYEAQ. There are 12 residues in the CDR3. With 4 bases removed from V and 5 bases from J, the gap between germline ends came to 8 bases. CDR3 amino acids: CASSSYNTEAFF. CDR3 nucleotides: TGTGCCAGCAGCTCATACAATACTGAAGCTTTCTTT. The variable domain in full, with the rest retrieved from reference TRBV7-6 and TRBJ1-1, is GAGVSQSPRYKVTKRGQDVALRCDPISGHVSLYWYRQALGQGPEFLTYFNYEAQQDKSGLPNDRFSAERPEGSISTLTIQRTEQRDSAMYRCASSSYNTEAFFGQGTRLTVV.

This chain joins TRBV24-1 and TRBJ2-1, with D perhaps given as TRBD1 or TRBD2 (5 bases each). Deletions cut 9 bases from V and 10 bases from J, with 18 bases between. This CDR3 spans 13 amino acids. Germline V gene sequence: CDR1 KGHDR, CDR2 SFDVKD. CDR3 in amino acids: CATSRDRDEEQFF. DNA for the CDR3: TGTGCCACCTCCCGGGACCGGGACGAGGAGCAGTTCTTC.

This clonotype was detected only a few times. The rearrangement uses TRBV3-1 and TRBJ1-1, with D perhaps TRBD1 (6 bases). Trimming left V 3 bases short and J 2 bases short, with 10 bases between. The CDR3 sequence is 14 residues long. Germline values: CDR1 LGHDT, CDR2 YNNKEL (reference sequence). CDR3 residues: CASSHVDSNTEAFF. The CDR3 DNA sequence: TGTGCCAGCAGCCATGTGGACAGTAACACTGAAGCTTTCTTT.

The chain employs TRBV4-2 and TRBJ2-7; D remains ambiguous. This CDR3 is 14 amino acids long. Deletions cut 1 base from V and 0 bases from J, with 7 bases between. CDR1 and CDR2 from the germline V gene are LGHNA and YNFKEQ. The DNA for the CDR3 is TGTGCCAGCAGCCAAGTCGAGAGCTCCTACGAGCAGTACTTC. Amino acids: CASSQVESSYEQYF.